This T cell receptor beta chain stems from a study of beta chain features in type 1 diabetes. Study results and limitations: Moderate yet significant TCRB CDR3 shortening was seen in Type 1 diabetes patients in all four CD4+ subsets.

Using CD45RO/CCR7/CD25/CD127/CD95/CD27, CD4+ naive, central memory, regulatory and stem cell-like memory cells were sorted. cDNA synthesis used the whole RNA isolate, giving expressed TCRB sequences. Generated by immunoSEQ multiplex PCR, the TCRdb table keeps only in-frame clones and is missing some. Of about 160,000 clones listed, approximately 62% are singletons. The V gene lost 2 bases and the J gene lost 5 bases, with 6 bases spanning the gap. Germline V gives CDR1 KGHSH, CDR2 LQKENI. CDR3 size: 12 residues. Note on this clone: What it binds is unknown.

V usage is TRBV18 and J usage is TRBJ2-5; tentative D call: TRBD2 (5 bases). The sequenced sample consisted of naive CD4+ T cells from blood. This receptor was obtained from a man aged 25-40 years with type 1 diabetes. CDR3 loop: CASSPWEETQYF. The CDR3 nucleotides read TGTGCCAGCTCACCATGGGAGGAGACCCAGTACTTC.